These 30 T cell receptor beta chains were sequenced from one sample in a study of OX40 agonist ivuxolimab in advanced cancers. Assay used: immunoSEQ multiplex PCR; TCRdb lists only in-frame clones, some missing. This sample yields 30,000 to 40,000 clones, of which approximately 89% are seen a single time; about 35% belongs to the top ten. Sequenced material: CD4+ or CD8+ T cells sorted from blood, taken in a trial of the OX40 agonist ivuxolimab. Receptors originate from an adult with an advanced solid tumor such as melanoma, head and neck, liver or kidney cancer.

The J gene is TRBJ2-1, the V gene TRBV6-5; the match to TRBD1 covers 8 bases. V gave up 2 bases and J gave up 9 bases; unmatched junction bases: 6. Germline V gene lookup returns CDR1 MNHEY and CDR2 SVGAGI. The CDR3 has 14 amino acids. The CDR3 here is CASSYGAGGGEQFF. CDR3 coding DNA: TGTGCCAGCAGTTACGGGGCAGGGGGCGGTGAGCAGTTCTTC.

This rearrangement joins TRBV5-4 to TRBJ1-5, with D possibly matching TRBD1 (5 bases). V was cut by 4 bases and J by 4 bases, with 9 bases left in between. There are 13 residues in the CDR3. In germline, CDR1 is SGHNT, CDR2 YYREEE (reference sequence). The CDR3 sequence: CASSHRGNQPQHF. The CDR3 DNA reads TGTGCCAGCAGCCATAGGGGAAATCAGCCCCAGCATTTT.

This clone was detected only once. The CDR3: CASTYSGEYNEQFF. CDR3 coding DNA: TGTGCCAGCACATATAGCGGGGAGTACAATGAGCAGTTCTTC. The chain is built from TRBV28 and TRBJ2-1; 8 nucleotides agree with TRBD2. CDR3 length: 14 residues. V trimming: 7 bases; J trimming: 4 bases; junction bases outside the gene matches: 6. Germline lookup yields CDR1 MDHEN and CDR2 SYDVKM.

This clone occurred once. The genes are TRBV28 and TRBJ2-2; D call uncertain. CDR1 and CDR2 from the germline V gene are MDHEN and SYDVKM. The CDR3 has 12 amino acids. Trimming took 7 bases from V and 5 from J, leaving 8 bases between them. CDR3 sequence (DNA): TGTGCCAGCAAGGTGGGAACCGGGGAGCTGTTTTTT. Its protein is CASKVGTGELFF.

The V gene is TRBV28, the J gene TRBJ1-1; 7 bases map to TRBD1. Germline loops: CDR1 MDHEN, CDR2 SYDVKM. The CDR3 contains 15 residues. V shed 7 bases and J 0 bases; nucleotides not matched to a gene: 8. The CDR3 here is CASKYRGPLNTEAFF. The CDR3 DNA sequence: TGTGCCAGCAAATACAGGGGTCCTTTGAACACTGAAGCTTTCTTT.

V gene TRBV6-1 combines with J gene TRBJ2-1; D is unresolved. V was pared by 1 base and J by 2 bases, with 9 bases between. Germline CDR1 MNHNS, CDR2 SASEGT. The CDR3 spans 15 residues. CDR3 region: CASSEDTNPYNEQFF. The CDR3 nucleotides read TGTGCCAGCAGTGAAGATACCAACCCCTACAATGAGCAGTTCTTC.

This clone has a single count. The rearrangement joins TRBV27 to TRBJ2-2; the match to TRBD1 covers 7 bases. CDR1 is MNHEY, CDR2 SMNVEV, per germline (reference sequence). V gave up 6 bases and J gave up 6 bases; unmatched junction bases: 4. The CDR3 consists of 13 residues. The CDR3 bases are TGTGCCAGCAGCCGACAGGGACCCGGGGAGCTGTTTTTT. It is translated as CASSRQGPGELFF.

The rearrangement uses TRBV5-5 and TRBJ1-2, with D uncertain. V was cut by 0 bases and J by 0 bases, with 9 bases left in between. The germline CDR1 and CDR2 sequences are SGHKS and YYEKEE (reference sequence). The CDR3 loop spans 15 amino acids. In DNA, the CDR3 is TGTGCCAGCAGCTTGGAGCTCGGATCTAACTATGGCTACACCTTC. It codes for CASSLELGSNYGYTF. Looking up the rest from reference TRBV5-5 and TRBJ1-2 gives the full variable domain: DAGVTQSPTHLIKTRGQQVTLRCSPISGHKSVSWYQQVLGQGPQFIFQYYEKEERGRGNFPDRFSARQFPNYSSELNVNALLLGDSALYLCASSLELGSNYGYTFGSGTRLTVV.

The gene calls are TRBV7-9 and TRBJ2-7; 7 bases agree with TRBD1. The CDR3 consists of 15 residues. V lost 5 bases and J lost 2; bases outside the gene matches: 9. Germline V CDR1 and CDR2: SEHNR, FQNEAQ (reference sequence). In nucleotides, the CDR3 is TGTGCCAGCAGCGTGGGGACAGCGAGGCCCTACGAGCAGTACTTC. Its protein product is CASSVGTARPYEQYF. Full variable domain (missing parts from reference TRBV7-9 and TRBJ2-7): DTGVSQNPRHKITKRGQNVTFRCDPISEHNRLYWYRQTLGQGPEFLTYFQNEAQLEKSRLLSDRFSAERPKGSFSTLEIQRTEQGDSAMYLCASSVGTARPYEQYFGPGTRLTVT.

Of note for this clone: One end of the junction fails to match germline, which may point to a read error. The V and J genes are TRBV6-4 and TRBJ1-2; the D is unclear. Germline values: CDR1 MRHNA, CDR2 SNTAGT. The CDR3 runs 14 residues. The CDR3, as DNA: TGTGCCATCAGTGAGTCTCCGGATAACTATGGCTACACCTTC. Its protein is CAISESPDNYGYTF.

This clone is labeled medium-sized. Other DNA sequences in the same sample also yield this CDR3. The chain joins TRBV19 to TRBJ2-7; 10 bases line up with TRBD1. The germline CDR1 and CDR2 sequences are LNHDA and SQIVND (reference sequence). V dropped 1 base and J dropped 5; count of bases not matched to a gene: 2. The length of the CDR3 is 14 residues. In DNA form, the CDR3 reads TGTGCCAGTAGTATAGGGGGACAGGGGCACGAGCAGTACTTC. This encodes CASSIGGQGHEQYF.

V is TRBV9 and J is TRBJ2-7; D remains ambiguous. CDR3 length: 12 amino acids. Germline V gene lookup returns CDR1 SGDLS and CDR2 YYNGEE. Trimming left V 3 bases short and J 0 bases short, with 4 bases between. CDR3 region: CASSGNSYEQYF. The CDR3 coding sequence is TGTGCCAGCAGCGGCAACTCCTACGAGCAGTACTTC.

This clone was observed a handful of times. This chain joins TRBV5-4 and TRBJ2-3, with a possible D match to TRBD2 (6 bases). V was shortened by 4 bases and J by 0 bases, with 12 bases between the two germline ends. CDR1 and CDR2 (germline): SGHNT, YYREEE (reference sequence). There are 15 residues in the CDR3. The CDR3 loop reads CASSVGTASTDTQYF. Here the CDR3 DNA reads TGTGCCAGCAGCGTCGGGACTGCTAGCACAGATACGCAGTATTTT. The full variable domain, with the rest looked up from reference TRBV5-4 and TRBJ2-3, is ETGVTQSPTHLIKTRGQQVTLRCSSQSGHNTVSWYQQALGQGPQFIFQYYREEENGRGNFPPRFSGLQFPNYSSELNVNALELDDSALYLCASSVGTASTDTQYFGPGTRLTVL.

CDR3 loop: CASSESGENQPQHF. The CDR3 coding sequence is TGCGCCAGCAGTGAGTCAGGAGAGAATCAGCCCCAGCATTTT. The chain links TRBV10-2 to TRBJ1-5; no definite D call. V lost 0 bases to trimming and J lost 4 bases, with 7 bases between them. The germline CDR1 and CDR2 sequences are WSHSY and SAAADI. The CDR3 spans 14 residues.

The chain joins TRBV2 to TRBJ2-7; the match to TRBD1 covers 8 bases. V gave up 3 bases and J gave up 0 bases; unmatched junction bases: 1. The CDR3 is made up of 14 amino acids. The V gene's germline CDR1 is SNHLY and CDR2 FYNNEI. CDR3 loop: CASSEGTGSYEQYF. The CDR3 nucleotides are TGTGCCAGCAGTGAGGGGACAGGCTCCTACGAGCAGTACTTC. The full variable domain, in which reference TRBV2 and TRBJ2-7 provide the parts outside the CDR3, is EPEVTQTPSHQVTQMGQEVILRCVPISNHLYFYWYRQILGQKVEFLVSFYNNEISEKSEIFDDQFSVERPDGSNFTLKIRSTKLEDSAMYFCASSEGTGSYEQYFGPGTRLTVT.

CDR3 nucleotide sequence: TGTGCCAGCAGTCCTAACACCGGGGAGCTGTTTTTT. Amino acids: CASSPNTGELFF. V usage is TRBV28 and J usage is TRBJ2-2; D gene ambiguous. Germline-derived CDR1 and CDR2 are MDHEN and SYDVKM. This CDR3 comprises 12 residues. V dropped 5 bases and J dropped 2 bases, with 3 bases sitting between them.

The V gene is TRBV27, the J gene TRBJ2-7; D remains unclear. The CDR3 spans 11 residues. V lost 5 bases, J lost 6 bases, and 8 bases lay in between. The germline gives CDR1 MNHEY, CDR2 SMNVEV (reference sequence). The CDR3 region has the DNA TGTGCCAGCAGTGATTACACCGAGCAGTACTTC. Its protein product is CASSDYTEQYF.

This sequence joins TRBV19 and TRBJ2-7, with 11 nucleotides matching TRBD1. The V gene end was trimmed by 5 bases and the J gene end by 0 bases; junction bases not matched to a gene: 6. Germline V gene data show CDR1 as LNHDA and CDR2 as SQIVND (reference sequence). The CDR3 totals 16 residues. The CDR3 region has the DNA TGTGCCAGTAGTGGACCGGGACAGGGGGGCTCCTACGAGCAGTACTTC. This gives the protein CASSGPGQGGSYEQYF.

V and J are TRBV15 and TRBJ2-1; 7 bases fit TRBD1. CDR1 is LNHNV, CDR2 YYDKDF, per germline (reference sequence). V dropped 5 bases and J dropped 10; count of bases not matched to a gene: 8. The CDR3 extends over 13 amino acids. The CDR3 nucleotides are TGTGCCACCAGCGTGGGACAGCCGGAGGAGCAGTTCTTC. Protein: CATSVGQPEEQFF.

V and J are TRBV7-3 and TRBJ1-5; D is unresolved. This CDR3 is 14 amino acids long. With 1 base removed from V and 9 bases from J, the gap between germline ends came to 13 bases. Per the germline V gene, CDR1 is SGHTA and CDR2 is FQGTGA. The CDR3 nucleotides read TGTGCCAGCAGCTTAATCTGTTTTGCGAGGCCCCAGCATTTT. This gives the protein CASSLICFARPQHF.

CDR3 loop: CASSSVVGYGYTF. The CDR3 bases are TGTGCCAGCAGTTCGGTGGTGGGCTATGGCTACACCTTC. The chain links TRBV6-5 to TRBJ1-2; D is unclear. With 4 bases removed from V and 4 bases from J, the gap between germline ends came to 10 bases. The CDR3 is 13 amino acids. The V gene's germline CDR1 is MNHEY and CDR2 SVGAGI.

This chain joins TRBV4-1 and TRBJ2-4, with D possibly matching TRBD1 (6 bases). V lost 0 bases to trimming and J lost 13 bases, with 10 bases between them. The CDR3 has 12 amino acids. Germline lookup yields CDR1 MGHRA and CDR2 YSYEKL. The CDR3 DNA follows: TGCGCCAGCAGCCAAGATCGGACAGTACAGTACTTC. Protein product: CASSQDRTVQYF.

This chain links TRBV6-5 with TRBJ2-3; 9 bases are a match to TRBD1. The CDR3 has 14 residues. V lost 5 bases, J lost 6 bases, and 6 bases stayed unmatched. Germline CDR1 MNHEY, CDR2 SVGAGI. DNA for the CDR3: TGTGCCAGCAGTACCTGGACAGGGGCGGATACGCAGTATTTT. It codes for CASSTWTGADTQYF.

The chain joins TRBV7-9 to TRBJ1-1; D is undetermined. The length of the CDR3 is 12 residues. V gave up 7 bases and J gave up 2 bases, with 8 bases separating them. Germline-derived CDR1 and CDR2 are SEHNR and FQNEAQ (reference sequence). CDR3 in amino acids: CASKPGNTEAFF. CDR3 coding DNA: TGTGCCAGCAAGCCTGGTAACACTGAAGCTTTCTTT.

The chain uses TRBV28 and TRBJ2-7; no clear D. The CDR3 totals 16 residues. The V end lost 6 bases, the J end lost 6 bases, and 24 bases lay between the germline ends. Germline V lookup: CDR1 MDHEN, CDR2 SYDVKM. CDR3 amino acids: CASRSVVPSLALEQYF. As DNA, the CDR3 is TGTGCCAGCAGGTCCGTTGTTCCGTCCTTAGCCCTCGAGCAGTACTTC.

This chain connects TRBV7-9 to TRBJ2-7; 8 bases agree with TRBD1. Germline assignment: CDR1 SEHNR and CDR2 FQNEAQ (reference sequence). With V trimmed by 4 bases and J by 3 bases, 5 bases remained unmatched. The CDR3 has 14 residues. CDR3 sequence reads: CASSSTGGIYEQYF. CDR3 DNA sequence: TGTGCCAGCAGCTCTACAGGGGGGATCTACGAGCAGTACTTC.

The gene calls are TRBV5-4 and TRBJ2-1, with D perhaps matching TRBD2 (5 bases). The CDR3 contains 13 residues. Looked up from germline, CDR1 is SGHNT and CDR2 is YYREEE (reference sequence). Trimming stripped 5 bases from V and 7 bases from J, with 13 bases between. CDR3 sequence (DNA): TGTGCCAGCAGGGAGGCGACTGGAAATGAGCAGTTCTTC. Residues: CASREATGNEQFF.

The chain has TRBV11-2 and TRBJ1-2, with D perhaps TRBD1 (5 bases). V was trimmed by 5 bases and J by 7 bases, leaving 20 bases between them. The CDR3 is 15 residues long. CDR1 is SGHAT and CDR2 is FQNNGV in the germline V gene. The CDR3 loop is CASSHTGLGKGGYTF. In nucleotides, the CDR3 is TGTGCCAGCAGCCATACAGGATTGGGAAAAGGTGGCTACACCTTC. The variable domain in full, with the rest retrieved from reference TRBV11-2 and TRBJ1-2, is EAGVAQSPRYKIIEKRQSVAFWCNPISGHATLYWYQQILGQGPKLLIQFQNNGVVDDSQLPKDRFSAERLKGVDSTLKIQPAKLEDSAVYLCASSHTGLGKGGYTFGSGTRLTVV.

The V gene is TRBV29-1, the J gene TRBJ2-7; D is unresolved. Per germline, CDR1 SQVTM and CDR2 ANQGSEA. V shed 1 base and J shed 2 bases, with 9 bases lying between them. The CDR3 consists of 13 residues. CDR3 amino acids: CSVEAPGAYEQYF. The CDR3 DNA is TGCAGCGTTGAAGCCCCCGGCGCCTACGAGCAGTACTTC.

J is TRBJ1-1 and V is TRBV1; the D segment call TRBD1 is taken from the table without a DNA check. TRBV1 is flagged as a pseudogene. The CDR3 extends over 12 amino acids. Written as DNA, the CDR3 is TGCACCAGCAGCACAGGACCTCATAAAGCTTTCTTT. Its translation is CTSSTGPHKAFF.